This is a list of T cell receptor beta chains from one sample in a study of T-cell reconstitution after alpha-beta-depleted transplantation in children. TCRdb reprocessed the PCR reads with MiXCR, giving one entry per CDR3 protein. The sample yields 200,000 to 250,000 distinct CDR3 sequences, roughly 11% seen once. This specimen consisted of PBMCs, obtained before TCRalphabeta/CD19-depleted stem cell transplant. These TCRs come from a child younger than two with acute myeloid leukemia, due to receive a stem cell transplant. The CDR3 runs from the conserved cysteine through the conserved F or W. Each record gives: V gene, J gene, clone size, D gene, CDR3 protein, CDR3 DNA. The D gene is left open where the match is weak. The size entry gives once, few or many counts, or a class when the clone is expanded.

>TRBV29-1|TRBJ1-2|many|TRBD1
CSGDRESNYGYTF
TGCAGCGGGGACAGGGAAAGTAACTATGGCTACACCTTC
>TRBV5-4|TRBJ2-1|many|TRBD2
CASSLSSGSDEQFF
TGTGCCAGCAGCTTGTCTAGCGGGAGCGATGAGCAGTTCTTC
>TRBV6-2/TRBV6-3|TRBJ2-7|many|-
CASSKTREQYF
TGTGCCAGCAGTAAAACAAGGGAGCAGTACTTC
>TRBV25-1|TRBJ2-7|many|TRBD1
CASSEWGQFSYEQYF
TGTGCCAGCAGTGAATGGGGACAGTTTTCCTACGAGCAGTACTTC
>TRBV5-1|TRBJ2-1|few|TRBD2
CASSLGAGGGMDEQFF
TGCGCCAGCAGCTTGGGGGCGGGAGGGGGAATGGATGAGCAGTTCTTC
>TRBV5-1|TRBJ2-1|many|TRBD2
CASSGTGGSSEQFF
TGCGCCAGCAGCGGCACGGGAGGGAGCAGTGAGCAGTTCTTC
>TRBV12-3/TRBV12-4|TRBJ1-2|many|-
CASSLLGGSGYTF
TGTGCCAGCAGCCTCCTCGGGGGTTCGGGCTACACCTTC
>TRBV20-1|TRBJ2-7|many|-
CSAAGQSDYEQYF
TGCAGTGCTGCCGGACAGTCAGATTACGAGCAGTACTTC
>TRBV20-1|TRBJ2-3|many|TRBD2
CSAPQGTRSPLDTQYF
TGCAGTGCCCCGCAAGGGACTAGGTCCCCTTTGGATACGCAGTATTTT
>TRBV2|TRBJ2-6|many|-
CASSGGRSGANVLTF
TGTGCCAGCAGTGGGGGGCGCTCTGGGGCCAACGTCCTGACTTTC
>TRBV18|TRBJ1-4|many|-
CASSPQGEKLFF
TGTGCCAGCTCACCACAGGGTGAAAAACTGTTTTTT
>TRBV3-1|TRBJ2-7|few|TRBD1
CASSQSRRTGGLYEQYF
TGTGCCAGCAGCCAAAGTAGGAGGACAGGGGGACTTTACGAGCAGTACTTC
>TRBV5-5|TRBJ2-1|many|TRBD1
CASSLQTGGYNEQFF
TGTGCCAGCAGCCTACAGACAGGGGGCTACAATGAGCAGTTCTTC
>TRBV7-2|TRBJ2-5|many|TRBD2
CASSLVLARGETQYF
TGTGCCAGCAGCTTAGTACTAGCGAGGGGTGAGACCCAGTACTTC
>TRBV20-1|TRBJ2-5|many|-
CSASKGSQAAFRPETQYF
TGCAGTGCTAGTAAGGGATCCCAGGCAGCCTTTCGGCCAGAGACCCAGTACTTC
>TRBV5-5|TRBJ2-2|many|-
CASSFGLAANTGELFF
TGTGCCAGCAGCTTCGGACTGGCCGCGAACACCGGGGAGCTGTTTTTT
>TRBV3-1|TRBJ1-1|many|-
CASRARNTEAFF
TGTGCCAGCAGGGCAAGGAACACTGAAGCTTTCTTT